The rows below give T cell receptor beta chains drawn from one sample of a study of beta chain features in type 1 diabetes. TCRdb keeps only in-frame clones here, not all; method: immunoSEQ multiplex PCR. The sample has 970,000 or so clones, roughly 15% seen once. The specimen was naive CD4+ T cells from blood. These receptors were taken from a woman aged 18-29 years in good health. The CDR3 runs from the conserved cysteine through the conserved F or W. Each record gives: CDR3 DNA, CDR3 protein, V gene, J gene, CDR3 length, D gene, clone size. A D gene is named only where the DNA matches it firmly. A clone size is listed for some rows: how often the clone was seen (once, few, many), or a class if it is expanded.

CDR3 DNA: TGTGCCAGCAGCGTAGGACTAGCGGTAACAGATACGCAGTATTTT
CDR3 protein: CASSVGLAVTDTQYF
V gene: TRBV9
J gene: TRBJ2-3
CDR3 length: 15
D gene: TRBD2
clone size: NA

CDR3 DNA: TGCGCCAGCAGCCAAAGACAGGGAGGCGCCGGGGAGCTGTTTTTT
CDR3 protein: CASSQRQGGAGELFF
V gene: TRBV4-1
J gene: TRBJ2-2
CDR3 length: 15
D gene: NA
clone size: once

CDR3 DNA: TGTGCCAGCAGCTTCCGTTTTAAGGCCGCGGACAGGCCTACAAAGGCTTTCTTT
CDR3 protein: CASSFRFKAADRPTKAFF
V gene: TRBV5-6
J gene: TRBJ1-1
CDR3 length: 18
D gene: TRBD1
clone size: NA

CDR3 DNA: TGTGCCAGCAGCTCCGGGACAGGGGCCTCCTACGAGCAGTACTTC
CDR3 protein: CASSSGTGASYEQYF
V gene: TRBV5-4
J gene: TRBJ2-7
CDR3 length: 15
D gene: TRBD1
clone size: few

CDR3 DNA: TGTGCCAGCAGCTTAGATCGAGACAGGGGCGTGTGGGAGCAGTACTTC
CDR3 protein: CASSLDRDRGVWEQYF
V gene: TRBV11-2
J gene: TRBJ2-7
CDR3 length: 16
D gene: TRBD1
clone size: NA

CDR3 DNA: TGCGCCAGCAGCCAAGATGCTAGGGTACCCTACGAGCAGTACTTC
CDR3 protein: CASSQDARVPYEQYF
V gene: TRBV4-3
J gene: TRBJ2-7
CDR3 length: 15
D gene: NA
clone size: few

CDR3 DNA: TGTGCCAGCAGTTACGGGGGACGGACCGGGGAGCTGTTTTTT
CDR3 protein: CASSYGGRTGELFF
V gene: TRBV6-5
J gene: TRBJ2-2
CDR3 length: 14
D gene: NA
clone size: few

CDR3 DNA: TGTGCCAGCTCATACCCGGGACAGGGCTACGAGCAGTACTTC
CDR3 protein: CASSYPGQGYEQYF
V gene: TRBV28
J gene: TRBJ2-7
CDR3 length: 14
D gene: TRBD1
clone size: NA

CDR3 DNA: TGTGCCAGCAGCGGGGGGGGCACAGATACGCAGTATTTT
CDR3 protein: CASSGGGTDTQYF
V gene: TRBV5-4
J gene: TRBJ2-3
CDR3 length: 13
D gene: TRBD2
clone size: NA

CDR3 DNA: TGCAGTGCTAGAGTAGCGGAGACCCAGTACTTC
CDR3 protein: CSARVAETQYF
V gene: TRBV20-1
J gene: TRBJ2-5
CDR3 length: 11
D gene: NA
clone size: NA

CDR3 DNA: TGTGCCAGCAGCGTCGGACAGGGATATTTAGAGACCCAGTACTTC
CDR3 protein: CASSVGQGYLETQYF
V gene: TRBV9
J gene: TRBJ2-5
CDR3 length: 15
D gene: TRBD1
clone size: NA

CDR3 DNA: TGTGCCAGCAGCCCCGGACAGGGCAACACTGAAGCTTTCTTT
CDR3 protein: CASSPGQGNTEAFF
V gene: TRBV7-3
J gene: TRBJ1-1
CDR3 length: 14
D gene: TRBD1
clone size: few

CDR3 DNA: TGTGCCAGCAGCTTGGACAGGGCCAAGCAGTACTTC
CDR3 protein: CASSLDRAKQYF
V gene: TRBV5-6
J gene: TRBJ2-7
CDR3 length: 12
D gene: NA
clone size: NA

CDR3 DNA: TGTGCCACCAACACCCCGGGACTAGCGACGACCGGGGAGCTGTTTTTT
CDR3 protein: CATNTPGLATTGELFF
V gene: TRBV7-9
J gene: TRBJ2-2
CDR3 length: 16
D gene: TRBD2
clone size: NA

CDR3 DNA: TGTGCCAGCTCACCAGGAAGGATATACGAGCAGTACTTC
CDR3 protein: CASSPGRIYEQYF
V gene: TRBV18
J gene: TRBJ2-7
CDR3 length: 13
D gene: NA
clone size: NA

CDR3 DNA: TGTGCCAGCAGTCCCAGGGACCGTACGAACACTGAAGCTTTCTTT
CDR3 protein: CASSPRDRTNTEAFF
V gene: TRBV6-4
J gene: TRBJ1-1
CDR3 length: 15
D gene: NA
clone size: NA

CDR3 DNA: TGTGCCAGCAGCGCTGGGACACCCGGGGAGCTGTTTTTT
CDR3 protein: CASSAGTPGELFF
V gene: TRBV7-3
J gene: TRBJ2-2
CDR3 length: 13
D gene: NA
clone size: few

CDR3 DNA: TGTGCCAGCAGTTACGGCGGGACGCGCACCGGGGAGCTGTTTTTT
CDR3 protein: CASSYGGTRTGELFF
V gene: TRBV6-5
J gene: TRBJ2-2
CDR3 length: 15
D gene: NA
clone size: NA

CDR3 DNA: TGTGCCAGCAGCTTAGGACTAGCGGGAGCATACGAGCAGTACTTC
CDR3 protein: CASSLGLAGAYEQYF
V gene: TRBV11-2
J gene: TRBJ2-7
CDR3 length: 15
D gene: TRBD2
clone size: few

CDR3 DNA: TGTGCCAGCGACTCTGGCAGCTCCTACGAGCAGTACTTC
CDR3 protein: CASDSGSSYEQYF
V gene: TRBV11-1
J gene: TRBJ2-7
CDR3 length: 13
D gene: NA
clone size: NA

CDR3 DNA: TGTGCCAGCAGTCGACCAGGGAGTGGGGCCAACGTCCTGACTTTC
CDR3 protein: CASSRPGSGANVLTF
V gene: TRBV28
J gene: TRBJ2-6
CDR3 length: 15
D gene: NA
clone size: few

CDR3 DNA: TGCAGCGTTGAAGTTTTACTAGATACGCAGTATTTT
CDR3 protein: CSVEVLLDTQYF
V gene: TRBV29-1
J gene: TRBJ2-3
CDR3 length: 12
D gene: NA
clone size: NA

CDR3 DNA: TGTGCCAGCAGTTTACCCCGGACTAGCGGGAGAACTGAGCAGTTCTTC
CDR3 protein: CASSLPRTSGRTEQFF
V gene: TRBV28
J gene: TRBJ2-1
CDR3 length: 16
D gene: TRBD2
clone size: few

CDR3 DNA: TGTGCCAGCAGCGTCGGGGGCTTGAATGAGCAGTTCTTC
CDR3 protein: CASSVGGLNEQFF
V gene: TRBV9
J gene: TRBJ2-1
CDR3 length: 13
D gene: NA
clone size: NA

CDR3 DNA: TGTGCCAGCAGCTTAGACGCTTCGCAGGGTTTAGGGGGCTACACCTTC
CDR3 protein: CASSLDASQGLGGYTF
V gene: TRBV7-2
J gene: TRBJ1-2
CDR3 length: 16
D gene: NA
clone size: NA

CDR3 DNA: TGTGCCAGCAGCTTAATGAGCTCCTACAATGAGCAGTTCTTC
CDR3 protein: CASSLMSSYNEQFF
V gene: TRBV11-1
J gene: TRBJ2-1
CDR3 length: 14
D gene: NA
clone size: few

CDR3 DNA: TGTGCCAGCAGCTTAAGGGCAGTTACTAGCACAGATACGCAGTATTTT
CDR3 protein: CASSLRAVTSTDTQYF
V gene: TRBV11-1
J gene: TRBJ2-3
CDR3 length: 16
D gene: NA
clone size: few

CDR3 DNA: TGTGCCAGCAGCCAAGGAGTGGGACTAGCGGGAGCAGATACGCAGTATTTT
CDR3 protein: CASSQGVGLAGADTQYF
V gene: TRBV14
J gene: TRBJ2-3
CDR3 length: 17
D gene: TRBD2
clone size: NA

CDR3 DNA: TGTGCCAGCAGCCCAGCCCAACTAGCTCCCCTTCGCCATGAGCAGTTCTTC
CDR3 protein: CASSPAQLAPLRHEQFF
V gene: TRBV7-9
J gene: TRBJ2-1
CDR3 length: 17
D gene: NA
clone size: NA

CDR3 DNA: TGTGCCAGCAGCTTATCTAGCAGCGAGCAGTACTTC
CDR3 protein: CASSLSSSEQYF
V gene: TRBV13
J gene: TRBJ2-7
CDR3 length: 12
D gene: NA
clone size: few